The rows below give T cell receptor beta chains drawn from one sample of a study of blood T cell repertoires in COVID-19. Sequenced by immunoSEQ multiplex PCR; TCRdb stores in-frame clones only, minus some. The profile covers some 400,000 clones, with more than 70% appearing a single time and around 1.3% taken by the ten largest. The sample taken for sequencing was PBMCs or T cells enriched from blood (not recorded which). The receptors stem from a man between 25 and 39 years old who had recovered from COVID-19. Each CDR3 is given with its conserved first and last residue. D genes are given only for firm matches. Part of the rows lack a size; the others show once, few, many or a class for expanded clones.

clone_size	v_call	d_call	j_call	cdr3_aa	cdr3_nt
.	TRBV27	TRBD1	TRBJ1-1	CASSHRDRVKAFF	TGTGCCAGCAGTCACCGGGACAGAGTAAAGGCTTTCTTT
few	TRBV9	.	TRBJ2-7	CASSVGRGPGYEQYF	TGTGCCAGCAGCGTAGGGCGGGGGCCAGGCTACGAGCAGTACTTC
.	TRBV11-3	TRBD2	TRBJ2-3	CASSLGLAGGPSTDTQYF	TGTGCCAGCAGCTTAGGCCTAGCGGGGGGACCGAGCACAGATACGCAGTATTTT
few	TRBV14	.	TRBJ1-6	CASSQQGNSPLHF	TGTGCCAGCAGCCAACAGGGGAATTCACCCCTCCACTTT
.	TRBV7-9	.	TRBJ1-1	CASSLDGVNTEAFF	TGTGCCAGCAGCTTAGACGGGGTGAACACTGAAGCTTTCTTT
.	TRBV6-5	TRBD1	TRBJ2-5	CAGLTEGAPGETQYF	TGTGCCGGGTTAACTGAGGGGGCTCCGGGGGAGACCCAGTACTTC
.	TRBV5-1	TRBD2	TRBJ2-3	CASRGQGLATLLMSTDTQYF	TGCGCCAGCAGGGGGCAGGGACTAGCGACCCTCTTAATGAGCACAGATACGCAGTATTTT
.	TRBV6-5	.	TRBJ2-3	CASTSTDFTDTQYF	TGTGCCAGCACTTCGACAGATTTCACAGATACGCAGTATTTT
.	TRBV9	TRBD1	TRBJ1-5	CASSVGTASNQPQHF	TGTGCCAGCAGCGTGGGGACAGCTAGCAATCAGCCCCAGCATTTT
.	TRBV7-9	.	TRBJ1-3	CASSLSGTRSGNTIYF	TGTGCCAGCAGCTTATCGGGGACTCGCTCTGGAAACACCATATATTTT
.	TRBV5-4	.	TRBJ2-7	CASSRGAVDEQYF	TGTGCCAGCTCCCGGGGGGCCGTCGACGAGCAGTACTTC
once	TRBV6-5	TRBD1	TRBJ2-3	CASSRRDRVTDTQYF	TGTGCCAGCAGCCGCCGGGACAGGGTAACTGATACGCAGTATTTT
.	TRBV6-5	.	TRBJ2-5	CASSKPGLEPTQYF	TGTGCCAGCAGTAAGCCGGGACTGGAACCAACCCAGTACTTC
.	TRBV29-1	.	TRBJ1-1	CSVEDQTAEAFF	TGCAGCGTTGAAGATCAAACAGCTGAAGCTTTCTTT
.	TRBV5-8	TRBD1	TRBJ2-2	CASSSTGGDTGELFF	TGTGCCAGCAGCTCGACAGGGGGCGACACCGGGGAGCTGTTTTTT
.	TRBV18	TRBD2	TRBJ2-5	CASSFTGTSEGQETQYF	TGTGCCAGCTCATTTACCGGGACTAGCGAAGGCCAAGAGACCCAGTACTTC
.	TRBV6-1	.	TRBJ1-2	CASSELRLLSYGYTF	TGTGCCAGCAGTGAACTCAGGCTCCTAAGCTATGGCTACACCTTC
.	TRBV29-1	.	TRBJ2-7	CSVEAGLSEQYF	TGCAGCGTTGAAGCGGGACTCTCTGAGCAGTACTTC
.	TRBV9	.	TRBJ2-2	CASSPRDPPTGELFF	TGTGCCAGCAGCCCGCGGGACCCCCCCACCGGGGAGCTGTTTTTT
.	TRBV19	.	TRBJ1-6	CASQRVPPLHF	TGTGCCAGTCAACGGGTACCACCCCTCCACTTT
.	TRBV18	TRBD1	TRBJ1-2	CASSPDRDVYGYTF	TGTGCCAGCTCACCCGACAGGGATGTCTATGGCTACACCTTC
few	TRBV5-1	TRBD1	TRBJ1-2	CASSLKGTGSGYTF	TGCGCCAGCAGCTTGAAAGGGACAGGGTCTGGCTACACCTTC
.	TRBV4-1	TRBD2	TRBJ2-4	CASSQDQPAGGPTAKNIQYF	TGCGCCAGCAGCCAAGATCAGCCAGCGGGGGGTCCTACAGCCAAAAACATTCAGTACTTC
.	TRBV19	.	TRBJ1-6	CASMAAGLNSPLHF	TGTGCCAGTATGGCAGCAGGGCTTAATTCACCCCTCCACTTT
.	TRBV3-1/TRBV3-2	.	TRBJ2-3	CASSQVLGGTDTQYF	TGTGCCAGCAGCCAAGTCTTAGGGGGCACAGATACGCAGTATTTT
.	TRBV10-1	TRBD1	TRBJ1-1	CASSRTYRGSEAFF	TGCGCCAGCAGTAGAACCTACAGGGGCAGTGAAGCTTTCTTT
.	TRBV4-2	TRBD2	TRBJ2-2	CASSQRIAGNTGELFF	TGTGCCAGCAGCCAACGTATAGCGGGTAACACCGGGGAGCTGTTTTTT
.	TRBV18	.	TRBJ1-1	CASSQTDSPNTEAFF	TGTGCCAGCTCCCAAACGGACAGTCCGAACACTGAAGCTTTCTTT
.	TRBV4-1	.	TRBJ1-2	CASSQVTGNGYTF	TGCGCCAGCAGCCAAGTAACGGGGAATGGCTACACCTTC
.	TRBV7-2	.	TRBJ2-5	CASTRTGREETQYF	TGTGCCAGCACCCGGACAGGGAGGGAAGAGACCCAGTACTTC
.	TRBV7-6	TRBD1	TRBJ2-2	CASSAGQGKTGELFF	TGTGCCAGCAGCGCGGGACAGGGGAAAACCGGGGAGCTGTTTTTT
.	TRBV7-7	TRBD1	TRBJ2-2	CASRVGQGVHTGELFF	TGTGCTAGCAGAGTCGGGCAGGGGGTTCACACCGGGGAGCTGTTTTTT
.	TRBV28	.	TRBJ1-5	CASTYALSNQPQHF	TGTGCCAGCACCTATGCCCTTAGCAATCAGCCCCAGCATTTT